Sequencing of this T cell receptor (beta chain) was carried out in a study of blood T cell repertoires in COVID-19. Turning to the study itself: T cells, B-cell-depleted T cells, or PBMCs supplied cDNA or gDNA.

Under the authors' procedure: Reference gene primer amplification gave estimated nucleated cell counts. Generated by immunoSEQ multiplex PCR, the TCRdb table keeps only in-frame clones and is missing some. The D gene and trimming were derived from the DNA, and the V and J assignments and clone size from that table. Among 13,000 or so clones listed, approximately 86% were seen once. This clone was counted a single time. Trimming removed 7 bases at V and 1 base at J, with 23 bases between. The CDR3 consists of 17 residues. Germline loops: CDR1 SNHLY, CDR2 FYNNEI. This chain joins TRBV2 and TRBJ2-7, with D possibly TRBD1 on 5 matching bases. Sequencing was carried out using peripheral blood. This clonotype originated in an elderly man with acute or convalescent COVID-19. CDR3 coding DNA: TGTGCCAGCATAGAACGGCAGGGCGGTTTAAGTTCCTACGAGCAGTACTTC. As protein: CASIERQGGLSSYEQYF.